The 20 T cell receptor beta chains given below trace back to one sample, sequenced in a study of cytomegalovirus exposure and HLA in healthy donors. Assay: immunoSEQ multiplex PCR; the TCRdb copy retains only in-frame clones and omits some. The table lists around 160,000 clones, around 81% of them singletons, with around 2% in the top ten. The sample comprised PBMCs. These receptors came from a young man in good health and CMV-seropositive.

This clone has a single count. The chain joins TRBV7-2 to TRBJ1-4; tentatively, D is TRBD1 (5 bases). Trimming cost V 3 bases and J 7 bases, with 15 bases left between them. The CDR3 extends over 15 amino acids. Germline CDR1 SGHTA, CDR2 FQGNSA. This CDR3 is CASSFGADVSEKLFF. The CDR3 coding sequence is TGTGCCAGCAGCTTTGGGGCTGATGTCTCTGAAAAACTGTTTTTT.

The chain uses TRBV5-1 and TRBJ2-7; D is perhaps TRBD1 (5 bases). The V end was cut by 3 bases, the J end by 5 bases, with 12 bases between. The CDR3 is 13 residues long. Germline V CDR1 and CDR2: SGHRS, YFSETQ. The CDR3 bases are TGCGCCAGCAGCTCGCCCCCCAGGGACGAGCAGTACTTC. Amino acid sequence: CASSSPPRDEQYF.

The chain employs TRBV6-6 and TRBJ2-3; D unclear. Germline V CDR1 and CDR2: MNHNY, SVGAGI (reference sequence). The CDR3 loop spans 15 amino acids. The germline V and J ends were trimmed by 0 bases and 0 bases, with 7 bases remaining between them. CDR3 DNA sequence: TGTGCCAGCAGTTACTCGCAGATTAGCACAGATACGCAGTATTTT. Its translation is CASSYSQISTDTQYF.

About this clone itself: One junction end does not reproduce the germline sequence, and a read error may be involved. CDR3 sequence: CASRNRDSTESQYF. The CDR3 DNA is TGTGCCAGCAGGAACCGGGACAGCACAGAGAGCCAGTACTTC. The V and J genes are TRBV5-4 and TRBJ2-5; 7 bases align to TRBD1. Per germline, CDR1 SGHNT and CDR2 YYREEE (reference sequence). This CDR3 spans 14 amino acids.

This clone came up once. This rearrangement joins TRBV2 to TRBJ2-5, with 8 bases identical to TRBD1. The CDR3 contains 16 residues. With 6 bases clipped from V and 0 bases from J, the junction kept 9 bases outside the gene matches. In germline, CDR1 is SNHLY, CDR2 FYNNEI. CDR3 in DNA: TGTGCCAGCAGCGATCGGACAGGGACGTACCAAGAGACCCAGTACTTC. This translates into CASSDRTGTYQETQYF. The complete variable domain, with remaining parts taken from reference TRBV2 and TRBJ2-5, reads EPEVTQTPSHQVTQMGQEVILRCVPISNHLYFYWYRQILGQKVEFLVSFYNNEISEKSEIFDDQFSVERPDGSNFTLKIRSTKLEDSAMYFCASSDRTGTYQETQYFGPGTRLLVL.

The chain has TRBV4-3 and TRBJ2-6; D unresolved. The V and J ends lost 3 bases and 1 base respectively, with 10 bases between them. This CDR3 comprises 16 residues. The germline V gene has CDR1 LGHNA and CDR2 YSLEER. DNA of the CDR3: TGCGCCAGCAGCCAGATACCGGGTTCTGGGGCCAACGTCCTGACTTTC. Protein: CASSQIPGSGANVLTF.

The chain carries TRBV7-2 and TRBJ2-7; D unclear. V was cut by 0 bases and J by 3 bases, with 6 bases left in between. The CDR3 extends over 13 amino acids. CDR1 and CDR2 (germline): SGHTA, FQGNSA. The CDR3 coding sequence is TGTGCCAGCAGCTTAGCGGGCCGCTACGAGCAGTACTTC. It encodes CASSLAGRYEQYF. Variable domain in full (rest from reference TRBV7-2 and TRBJ2-7): GAGVSQSPSNKVTEKGKDVELRCDPISGHTALYWYRQSLGQGLEFLIYFQGNSAPDKSGLPSDRFSAERTGGSVSTLTIQRTQQEDSAVYLCASSLAGRYEQYFGPGTRLTVT.

The V call is TRBV6-5, the J call TRBJ2-7; D is perhaps TRBD1 (6 bases). This CDR3 has 13 residues. Germline-derived CDR1 and CDR2 are MNHEY and SVGAGI. The V end was cut by 8 bases, the J end by 4 bases, with 15 bases between. DNA of the CDR3: TGTGCCAGCCGAGAGACAGGAATGTACGAGCAGTACTTC. Protein product: CASRETGMYEQYF.

The V call is TRBV4-3, the J call TRBJ2-6; the D gene is possibly TRBD1 (5 bases). The CDR3 is 15 residues long. Germline values: CDR1 LGHNA, CDR2 YSLEER. The V and J ends lost 5 bases and 0 bases respectively, with 8 bases between them. Written as DNA, the CDR3 is TGCGCCAGCAGCTACAGGAGCTCTGGGGCCAACGTCCTGACTTTC. Translation gives CASSYRSSGANVLTF.

This chain links TRBV7-8 with TRBJ1-6; D gene uncertain. Looked up from germline, CDR1 is SGHVS and CDR2 is FQNEAQ. This CDR3 has 16 residues. V was clipped by 5 bases and J by 0 bases, with 11 bases between them. The CDR3 nucleotides read TGTGCCAGCAGCGGGTTAACGGGCTCCTATAATTCACCCCTCCACTTT. Translated, it gives CASSGLTGSYNSPLHF.

The chain joins TRBV19 to TRBJ2-6; TRBD1 matches at 7 bases. CDR1 LNHDA and CDR2 SQIVND come from the germline V gene (reference sequence). The CDR3 runs 16 residues. The V and J ends lost 7 bases and 4 bases, in that order; junction bases with no gene match: 10. The CDR3 region has the DNA TGTGCCAGTACCATTAGACAGGGTAACGGGGCCAACGTCCTGACTTTC. Its translation is CASTIRQGNGANVLTF.

This rearrangement joins TRBV4-2 to TRBJ2-1; TRBD2 agrees at 9 bases. V was pared by 0 bases and J by 6 bases, with 6 bases of the junction left unmatched. Germline V CDR1 and CDR2: LGHNA, YNFKEQ. The CDR3 has 16 residues. In nucleotides, the CDR3 is TGTGCCAGCAGCCAAGAAGGAGCGGGGGGTAGCAATGAGCAGTTCTTC. It encodes CASSQEGAGGSNEQFF.

The chain combines TRBV27 with TRBJ2-1; 9 bases match TRBD2. Germline-derived CDR1 and CDR2 are MNHEY and SMNVEV (reference sequence). Trimming removed 8 bases from V and 10 bases from J; junction bases left unmatched: 15. The CDR3 covers 15 residues. The chain's CDR3 is CASRGGASGAREQFF. Written as DNA, the CDR3 is TGTGCCAGCCGAGGCGGGGCTAGCGGGGCGCGGGAGCAGTTCTTC.

This chain joins TRBV7-9 and TRBJ1-2; a possible D gene is TRBD1 (6 bases). V was cut by 4 bases and J by 3 bases, with 15 bases left in between. The germline V gene has CDR1 SEHNR and CDR2 FQNEAQ (reference sequence). CDR3 length: 15 amino acids. This CDR3 is CASSSYRTEHYGYTF. CDR3 DNA: TGTGCCAGCAGCTCCTATAGGACAGAGCACTATGGCTACACCTTC.

J is TRBJ1-5 and V is TRBV7-2; D possibly corresponds to TRBD1 (5 bases). The V gene's germline CDR1 is SGHTA and CDR2 FQGNSA. The CDR3 has 16 amino acids. V was pared by 5 bases and J by 0 bases, with 14 bases between. CDR3 residues: CASSPVGAYSNQPQHF. The CDR3, as DNA: TGTGCCAGCAGCCCTGTAGGGGCCTATAGCAATCAGCCCCAGCATTTT.

This clone was detected a few times. The chain couples TRBV6-1 to TRBJ2-3, with TRBD2 as a possible D gene (6 bases). The V gene's germline CDR1 is MNHNS and CDR2 SASEGT. CDR3 size: 11 residues. The V gene lost 6 bases and the J gene lost 5 bases, with 6 bases spanning the gap. CDR3 nucleotides: TGTGCCAGCAGGCGGGGAGATACGCAGTATTTT. Residues: CASRRGDTQYF.

The V gene is TRBV7-2, the J gene TRBJ2-7; D might be TRBD1 (6 bases). The CDR3 is 15 amino acids. The V gene lost 3 bases and the J gene lost 4 bases, with 16 bases spanning the gap. CDR1 and CDR2 from the germline V gene are SGHTA and FQGNSA. The CDR3 DNA reads TGTGCCAGCAGCTTCGGCCGGGGACAATTTTACGAGCAGTACTTC. This sequence encodes CASSFGRGQFYEQYF.

The V call is TRBV19, the J call TRBJ2-5; a weak D match, TRBD1 (6 bases). Germline V CDR1 and CDR2: LNHDA, SQIVND (reference sequence). The V and J ends lost 5 bases and 2 bases respectively, with 12 bases between them. This CDR3 contains 14 residues. CDR3 region: CASSAWTEQETQYF. The CDR3 DNA is TGTGCCAGTAGTGCCTGGACAGAGCAAGAGACCCAGTACTTC.

The J gene is TRBJ2-5, the V gene TRBV29-1; D unresolved. The CDR3 extends over 13 amino acids. The V end was cut by 4 bases, the J end by 5 bases, with 14 bases between. Looked up from germline, CDR1 is SQVTM and CDR2 is ANQGSEA. Here the CDR3 reads CSVVWSEWETQYF. CDR3 nucleotide sequence: TGCAGCGTTGTCTGGAGTGAGTGGGAGACCCAGTACTTC.

The chain combines TRBV6-6 with TRBJ1-5; weak D call: TRBD1 (6 bases). This CDR3 is 15 amino acids long. V dropped 5 bases and J dropped 6 bases, with 17 bases sitting between them. CDR1 and CDR2 from the germline V gene are MNHNY and SVGAGI (reference sequence). The CDR3 region is CASSTDRLEAQPQHF. The CDR3 coding sequence is TGTGCCAGCAGTACTGACAGGTTGGAGGCTCAGCCCCAGCATTTT.